A selection of T cell receptor beta chains follows, all from one sample in a study of glioma-infiltrating T cells. TCRdb re-called the multiplex PCR reads through MiXCR, storing one row per CDR3 protein. The data show approximately 120,000 distinct CDR3 sequences, with under 30% seen just once and approximately 35% held by the top ten. The specimen sequenced was glioma tissue, nonneoplastic brain tissue, or PBMCs (not recorded which). These receptors were collected from a human donor with low-grade glioma or glioblastoma, undergoing nonglioma brain surgery, or in good health (not recorded which). Each CDR3 is given with its conserved first and last residue. D genes are given only for firm matches. Rows give clone size only sometimes, using once, few, many, or a class for an expanded clone.

J gene: TRBJ1-2; clone size: few; D gene: -; V gene: TRBV19; CDR3 DNA: TGTGCCAGTAGCCTTGGGGACAACTCCGTCTACGCCTTC; CDR3 protein: CASSLGDNSVYAF
J gene: TRBJ2-7; clone size: -; D gene: -; V gene: TRBV6-5; CDR3 DNA: TGTGCCAGCAGTTACACACCCACCGGGACATCTTACGAGCAGTACTTT; CDR3 protein: CASSYTPTGTSYEQYF
J gene: TRBJ1-3; clone size: many; D gene: TRBD1; V gene: TRBV7-6; CDR3 DNA: TGTGCCAGCAGCCCGACAGGGCTGGCCGGAAACACCATATATTTT; CDR3 protein: CASSPTGLAGNTIYF
J gene: TRBJ2-1; clone size: -; D gene: -; V gene: TRBV6-6; CDR3 DNA: TGTGCCAGCACCACGAGGGCCAGTAGGAATGAGCAGTTCTTC; CDR3 protein: CASTTRASRNEQFF
J gene: TRBJ2-1; clone size: -; D gene: -; V gene: TRBV20-1; CDR3 DNA: TGCAGTGCTGACGTTTCGGACACCTACAATGAGCAGTTCTTC; CDR3 protein: CSADVSDTYNEQFF
J gene: TRBJ1-3; clone size: many; D gene: TRBD1; V gene: TRBV5-4; CDR3 DNA: TGTGCCAGCAGCCCATGGACAGGTATCTCTGGAAACACCATATATTTT; CDR3 protein: CASSPWTGISGNTIYF
J gene: TRBJ2-1; clone size: few; D gene: -; V gene: TRBV14; CDR3 DNA: TGTGCCAGCAGCCAAGGTAATAGCCTCGGGTACAATGAGCAGTTCTTC; CDR3 protein: CASSQGNSLGYNEQFF
J gene: TRBJ2-7; clone size: many; D gene: -; V gene: TRBV6-6; CDR3 DNA: TGTGCCAGCAGTTACGACCGAGGGATGTACGAGCAGTACTTC; CDR3 protein: CASSYDRGMYEQYF
J gene: TRBJ1-4; clone size: many; D gene: -; V gene: TRBV4-2; CDR3 DNA: TGTGCCAGCAGCCAAGACATTTTAACTAATGAAAAACTGTTTTTT; CDR3 protein: CASSQDILTNEKLFF
J gene: TRBJ1-5; clone size: many; D gene: -; V gene: TRBV28; CDR3 DNA: TGTGCCAGCAGACTTGACAGGACGAGGCAGCCCCAGCATTTT; CDR3 protein: CASRLDRTRQPQHF
J gene: TRBJ2-6; clone size: many; D gene: -; V gene: TRBV6-2/TRBV6-3; CDR3 DNA: TGTGCCAGCAGTGACCAGGGTAGCGGGGCCAACGTCCTGACTTTC; CDR3 protein: CASSDQGSGANVLTF
J gene: TRBJ1-1; clone size: few; D gene: -; V gene: TRBV29-1; CDR3 DNA: TGCAGCGTTGCCCAGAGCATGGGCACTGAAGCTTTCTTT; CDR3 protein: CSVAQSMGTEAFF
J gene: TRBJ1-1; clone size: many; D gene: -; V gene: TRBV14; CDR3 DNA: TGTGCCAGCAGCCAAGTGACAACAGGGGAAGCTTTCTTT; CDR3 protein: CASSQVTTGEAFF
J gene: TRBJ2-5; clone size: many; D gene: -; V gene: TRBV4-1; CDR3 DNA: TGCGCCAGCAGCCAACCCAGAACTGAGACCCAGTACTTC; CDR3 protein: CASSQPRTETQYF
J gene: TRBJ1-4; clone size: many; D gene: -; V gene: TRBV18; CDR3 DNA: TGTGCCAGCTCACAGGGTAATGAAAAACTGTTTTTT; CDR3 protein: CASSQGNEKLFF
J gene: TRBJ2-7; clone size: many; D gene: -; V gene: TRBV5-1; CDR3 DNA: TGCGCCAGCAGAAGGGGATTGTCCTACGAGCAGTACTTC; CDR3 protein: CASRRGLSYEQYF
J gene: TRBJ2-1; clone size: many; D gene: -; V gene: TRBV11-2; CDR3 DNA: TGTGCCAGCAGCTTAGCCGGGAGCTCCTACAATGAGCAGTTCTTC; CDR3 protein: CASSLAGSSYNEQFF
J gene: TRBJ1-1; clone size: -; D gene: TRBD1; V gene: TRBV9; CDR3 DNA: TGTGCCAGCAGCGCTACAGGGGGCGGCACTGAAGCTTTCTTT; CDR3 protein: CASSATGGGTEAFF
J gene: TRBJ1-5; clone size: many; D gene: -; V gene: TRBV4-1; CDR3 DNA: TGCGCCAGCAGCCAAGATCCCGGCCGCAATCAGCCCCAGCATTTT; CDR3 protein: CASSQDPGRNQPQHF
J gene: TRBJ2-5; clone size: few; D gene: -; V gene: TRBV4-2; CDR3 DNA: TGTGCCAGCAGCCAGGAGGATCAGGGGGAGACCCAGTACTTC; CDR3 protein: CASSQEDQGETQYF
J gene: TRBJ2-7; clone size: many; D gene: TRBD2; V gene: TRBV6-6; CDR3 DNA: TGTGCCAGCAGTTACTCTAGCGGGATCACTATCAGCTCCTACGAGCAGTACTTC; CDR3 protein: CASSYSSGITISSYEQYF
J gene: TRBJ1-1; clone size: many; D gene: -; V gene: TRBV7-9; CDR3 DNA: TGTGCCAGCGCTCTGAACACTGAAGCTTTCTTT; CDR3 protein: CASALNTEAFF
J gene: TRBJ2-1; clone size: -; D gene: -; V gene: TRBV29-1; CDR3 DNA: TGCAGCGTTGTTGACCCAGCGGGTGGGTCCTACAATGAGCAGTTCTTC; CDR3 protein: CSVVDPAGGSYNEQFF
J gene: TRBJ2-7; clone size: few; D gene: TRBD1; V gene: TRBV18; CDR3 DNA: TGTGCCAGCTCAGGATACTCCGGGACAGGCCTTTACGAGCAGTACTTC; CDR3 protein: CASSGYSGTGLYEQYF
J gene: TRBJ2-2; clone size: few; D gene: -; V gene: TRBV9; CDR3 DNA: TGTGCCAGCAGCTTGGACAGCGCGGGCACCGGGGAGCTGTTTTTT; CDR3 protein: CASSLDSAGTGELFF
J gene: TRBJ2-3; clone size: many; D gene: TRBD2; V gene: TRBV28; CDR3 DNA: TGTGCCAGCAGTCTACTAAGAGCGGGAGGGCCACGCACAGATACGCAGTATTTT; CDR3 protein: CASSLLRAGGPRTDTQYF
J gene: TRBJ2-3; clone size: many; D gene: -; V gene: TRBV28; CDR3 DNA: TGTGCCAGCAGTTATCCCCGGGACTTCAAGCAGTATTTT; CDR3 protein: CASSYPRDFKQYF
J gene: TRBJ2-5; clone size: few; D gene: TRBD1; V gene: TRBV12-3/TRBV12-4; CDR3 DNA: TGTGCCAGCAGTTCTCCGGGACAGGGGGCTGGGGAGACCCAGTACTTC; CDR3 protein: CASSSPGQGAGETQYF
J gene: TRBJ1-2; clone size: many; D gene: -; V gene: TRBV4-1; CDR3 DNA: TGCGCCAGCAGCCAAATCCCAGGGGCTAACTATGGCTACACCTTC; CDR3 protein: CASSQIPGANYGYTF
J gene: TRBJ1-1; clone size: many; D gene: TRBD1; V gene: TRBV9; CDR3 DNA: TGTGCCAGCAGCACGACAGGGGGCAACGCTGAAGCTTTCTTT; CDR3 protein: CASSTTGGNAEAFF
J gene: TRBJ2-5; clone size: many; D gene: -; V gene: TRBV12-3/TRBV12-4; CDR3 DNA: TGTGCCAGCAGTTTAGAACTGCAAGAGACCCAGTACTTC; CDR3 protein: CASSLELQETQYF
J gene: TRBJ1-2; clone size: once; D gene: TRBD1; V gene: TRBV5-1; CDR3 DNA: TGCGCCAGCAGCTCGGGACAGAACTATGGCTACGCCTTC; CDR3 protein: CASSSGQNYGYAF
J gene: TRBJ1-3; clone size: many; D gene: -; V gene: TRBV18; CDR3 DNA: TGTGCCAGCTCACCACGAGAAGGGAACTCTGGAAACACCATATATTTT; CDR3 protein: CASSPREGNSGNTIYF
J gene: TRBJ2-2; clone size: many; D gene: TRBD1; V gene: TRBV6-2/TRBV6-3; CDR3 DNA: TGTGCCAGCAGCCCGGGACAGGGAGACACCGGGGAGCTGTTTTTT; CDR3 protein: CASSPGQGDTGELFF
J gene: TRBJ2-3; clone size: many; D gene: -; V gene: TRBV2; CDR3 DNA: TGTGCCAGCAGTGAGGACACAGATACGCAGTATTTT; CDR3 protein: CASSEDTDTQYF